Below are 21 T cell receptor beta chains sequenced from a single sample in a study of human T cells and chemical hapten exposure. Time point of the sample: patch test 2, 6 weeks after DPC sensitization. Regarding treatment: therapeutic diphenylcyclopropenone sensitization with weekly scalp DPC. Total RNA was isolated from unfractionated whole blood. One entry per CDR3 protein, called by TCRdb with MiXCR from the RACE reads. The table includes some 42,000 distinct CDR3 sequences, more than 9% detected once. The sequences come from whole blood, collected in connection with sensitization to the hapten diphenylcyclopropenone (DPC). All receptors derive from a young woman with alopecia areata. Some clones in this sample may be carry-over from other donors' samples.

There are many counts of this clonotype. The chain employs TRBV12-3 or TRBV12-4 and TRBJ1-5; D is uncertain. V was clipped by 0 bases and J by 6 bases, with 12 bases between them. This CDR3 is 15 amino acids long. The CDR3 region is CASSLARQLSQPQHF. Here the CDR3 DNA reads TGTGCCAGCAGTTTAGCGCGCCAGCTTAGTCAGCCCCAGCATTTT.

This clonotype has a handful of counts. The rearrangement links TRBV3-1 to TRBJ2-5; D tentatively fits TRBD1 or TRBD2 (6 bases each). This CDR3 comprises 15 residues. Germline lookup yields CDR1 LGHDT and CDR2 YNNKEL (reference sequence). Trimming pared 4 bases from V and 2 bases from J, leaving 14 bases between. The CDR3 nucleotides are TGTGCCAGCAGCCCTTCGGGGGCCACTCAAGAGACCCAGTACTTC. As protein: CASSPSGATQETQYF.

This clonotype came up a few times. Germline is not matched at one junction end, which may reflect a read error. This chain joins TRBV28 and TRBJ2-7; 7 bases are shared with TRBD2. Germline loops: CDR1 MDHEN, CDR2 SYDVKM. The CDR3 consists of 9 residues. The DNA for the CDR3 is TGTGCCAGTCCGACCCGGGGGGACTTC. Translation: CASPTRGDF.

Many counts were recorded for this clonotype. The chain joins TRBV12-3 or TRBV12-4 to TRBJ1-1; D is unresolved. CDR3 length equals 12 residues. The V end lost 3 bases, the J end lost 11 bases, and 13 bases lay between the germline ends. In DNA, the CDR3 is TGTGCCAGCAGTTTCTCCAGTAGCGACGCTTTCTTT. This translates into CASSFSSSDAFF.

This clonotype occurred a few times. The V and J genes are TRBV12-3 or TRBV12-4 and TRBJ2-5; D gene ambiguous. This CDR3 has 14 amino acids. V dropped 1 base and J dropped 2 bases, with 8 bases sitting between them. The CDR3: CASSLGSGQETQYF. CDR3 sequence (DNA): TGTGCCAGCAGTTTAGGAAGTGGACAAGAGACCCAGTACTTC.

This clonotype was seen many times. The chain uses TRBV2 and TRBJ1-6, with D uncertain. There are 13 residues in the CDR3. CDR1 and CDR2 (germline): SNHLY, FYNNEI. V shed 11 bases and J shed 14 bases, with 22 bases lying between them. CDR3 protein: CAQAGYASLSLHF. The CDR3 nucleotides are TGTGCCCAAGCCGGTTATGCCAGCCTATCCCTCCACTTT. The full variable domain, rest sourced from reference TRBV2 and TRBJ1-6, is EPEVTQTPSHQVTQMGQEVILRCVPISNHLYFYWYRQILGQKVEFLVSFYNNEISEKSEIFDDQFSVERPDGSNFTLKIRSTKLEDSAMYFCAQAGYASLSLHFGNGTRLTVT.

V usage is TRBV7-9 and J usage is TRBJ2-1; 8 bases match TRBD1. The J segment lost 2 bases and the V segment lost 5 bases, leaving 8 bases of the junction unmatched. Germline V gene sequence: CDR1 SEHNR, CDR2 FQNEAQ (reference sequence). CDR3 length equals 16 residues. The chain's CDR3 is CASSHRRDRTYNEQFF. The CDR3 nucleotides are TGTGCCAGCAGCCACCGGCGGGACAGGACCTACAATGAGCAGTTCTTC.

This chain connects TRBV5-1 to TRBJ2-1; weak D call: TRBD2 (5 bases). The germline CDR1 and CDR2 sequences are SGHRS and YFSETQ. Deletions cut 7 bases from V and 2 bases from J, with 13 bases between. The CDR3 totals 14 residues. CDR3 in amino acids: CASEEDPPYNEQFF. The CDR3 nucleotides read TGCGCCAGCGAGGAGGACCCCCCCTACAATGAGCAGTTCTTC.

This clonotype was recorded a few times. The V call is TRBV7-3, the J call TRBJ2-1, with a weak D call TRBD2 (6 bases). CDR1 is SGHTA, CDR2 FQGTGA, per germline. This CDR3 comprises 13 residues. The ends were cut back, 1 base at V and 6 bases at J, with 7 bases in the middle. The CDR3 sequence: CASSLRDSNEQFF. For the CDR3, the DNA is TGTGCCAGCAGCTTAAGGGACTCCAATGAGCAGTTCTTC.

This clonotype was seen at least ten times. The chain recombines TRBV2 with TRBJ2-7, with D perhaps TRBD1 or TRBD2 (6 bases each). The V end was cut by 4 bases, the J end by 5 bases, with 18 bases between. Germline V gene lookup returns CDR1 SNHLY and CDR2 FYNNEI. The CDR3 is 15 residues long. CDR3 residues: CASSVGGTPSDEQYF. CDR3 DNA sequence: TGTGCCAGCAGTGTAGGGGGGACCCCCAGTGACGAGCAGTACTTC. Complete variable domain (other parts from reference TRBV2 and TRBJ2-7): EPEVTQTPSHQVTQMGQEVILRCVPISNHLYFYWYRQILGQKVEFLVSFYNNEISEKSEIFDDQFSVERPDGSNFTLKIRSTKLEDSAMYFCASSVGGTPSDEQYFGPGTRLTVT.

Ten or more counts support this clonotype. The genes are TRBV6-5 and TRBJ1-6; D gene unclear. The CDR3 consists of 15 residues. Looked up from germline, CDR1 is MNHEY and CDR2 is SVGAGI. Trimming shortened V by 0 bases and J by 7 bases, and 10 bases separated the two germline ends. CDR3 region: CASSYSSRSNSPLHF. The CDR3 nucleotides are TGTGCCAGCAGTTACTCGAGCAGGAGCAATTCACCCCTCCACTTT.

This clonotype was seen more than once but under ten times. DNA for the CDR3: TGCGCCAGCAGCCAAGGGAACTACGAGCAGTACTTC. Amino acids: CASSQGNYEQYF. The V gene is TRBV4-1, the J gene TRBJ2-7; D remains ambiguous. CDR3 length: 12 residues. From germline, CDR1 is MGHRA and CDR2 YSYEKL. Trimming removed 1 base at V and 3 bases at J, with 4 bases between.

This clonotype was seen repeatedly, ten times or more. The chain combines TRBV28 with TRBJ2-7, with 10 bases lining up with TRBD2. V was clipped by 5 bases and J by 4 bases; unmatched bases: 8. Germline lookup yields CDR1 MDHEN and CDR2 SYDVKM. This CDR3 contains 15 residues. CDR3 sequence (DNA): TGTGCCAGCAGTCCTAGCGGGGGACGCTATTACGAGCAGTACTTC. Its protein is CASSPSGGRYYEQYF.

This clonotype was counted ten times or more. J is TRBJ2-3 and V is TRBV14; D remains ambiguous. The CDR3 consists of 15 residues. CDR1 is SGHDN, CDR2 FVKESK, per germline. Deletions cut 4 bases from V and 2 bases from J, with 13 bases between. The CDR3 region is CASSPYGDYTDTQYF. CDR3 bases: TGTGCCAGCAGCCCGTATGGGGATTACACAGATACGCAGTATTTT.

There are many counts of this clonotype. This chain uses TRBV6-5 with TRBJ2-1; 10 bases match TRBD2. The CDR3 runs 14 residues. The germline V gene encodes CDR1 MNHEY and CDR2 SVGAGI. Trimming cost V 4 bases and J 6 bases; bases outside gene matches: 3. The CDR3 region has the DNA TGTGCCAGCAGTTCCGGACTAGCGGCCAATGAGCAGTTCTTC. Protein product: CASSSGLAANEQFF.

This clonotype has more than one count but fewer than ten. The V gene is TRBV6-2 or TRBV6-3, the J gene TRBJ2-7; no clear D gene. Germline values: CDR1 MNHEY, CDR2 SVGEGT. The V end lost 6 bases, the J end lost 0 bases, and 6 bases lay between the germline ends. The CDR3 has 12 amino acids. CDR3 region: CASSQASYEQYF. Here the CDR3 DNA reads TGTGCCAGCAGCCAGGCCTCCTACGAGCAGTACTTC.

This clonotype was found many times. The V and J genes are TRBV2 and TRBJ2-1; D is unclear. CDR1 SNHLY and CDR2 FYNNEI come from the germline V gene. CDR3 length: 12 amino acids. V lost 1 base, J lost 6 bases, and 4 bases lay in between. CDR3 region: CASSEVSNEQFF. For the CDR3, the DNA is TGTGCCAGCAGTGAAGTCTCCAATGAGCAGTTCTTC.

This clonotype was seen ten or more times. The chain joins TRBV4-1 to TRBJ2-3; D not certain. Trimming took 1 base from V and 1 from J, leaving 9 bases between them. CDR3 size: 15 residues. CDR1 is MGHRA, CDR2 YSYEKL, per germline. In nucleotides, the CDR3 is TGCGCCAGCAGCCAAGTCTCCTTGGGCACAGATACGCAGTATTTT. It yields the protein CASSQVSLGTDTQYF.

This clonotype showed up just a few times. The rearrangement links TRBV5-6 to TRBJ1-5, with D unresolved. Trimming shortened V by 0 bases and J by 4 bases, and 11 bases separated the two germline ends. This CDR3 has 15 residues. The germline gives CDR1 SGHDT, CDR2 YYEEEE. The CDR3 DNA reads TGTGCCAGCAGCTTGGAAGGCAGGAAGAATCAGCCCCAGCATTTT. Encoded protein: CASSLEGRKNQPQHF. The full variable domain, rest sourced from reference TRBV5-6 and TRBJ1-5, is DAGVTQSPTHLIKTRGQQVTLRCSPKSGHDTVSWYQQALGQGPQFIFQYYEEEERQRGNFPDRFSGHQFPNYSSELNVNALLLGDSALYLCASSLEGRKNQPQHFGDGTRLSIL.

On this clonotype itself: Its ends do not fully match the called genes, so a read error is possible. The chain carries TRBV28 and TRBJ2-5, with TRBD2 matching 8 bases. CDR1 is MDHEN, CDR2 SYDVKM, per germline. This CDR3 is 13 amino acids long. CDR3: CASNLAGLKTQYF. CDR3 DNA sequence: TGTGCCAGCAATTTAGCGGGGCTAAAGACCCAGTACTTC.

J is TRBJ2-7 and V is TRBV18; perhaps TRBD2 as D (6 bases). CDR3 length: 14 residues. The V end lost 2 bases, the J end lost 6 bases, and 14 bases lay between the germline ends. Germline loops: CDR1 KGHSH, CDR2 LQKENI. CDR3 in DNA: TGTGCCAGCTCACCAGGAGGGTGGGGGAGCGAGCAGTACTTC. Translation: CASSPGGWGSEQYF.